The 5 T cell receptor beta chains given below trace back to one sample, sequenced in a study of blood T cell repertoires in COVID-19. Sequenced by immunoSEQ multiplex PCR; TCRdb stores in-frame clones only, minus some. The sample holds 490,000 or so clones, over 75% seen once. What was sequenced was PBMCs or T cells enriched from blood (not recorded which). The receptors were sampled from a woman aged 35 to 49 who had recovered from COVID-19.

The chain combines TRBV3-1 (or the pseudogene TRBV3-2) with TRBJ1-5, with TRBD1 matching over 7 bases. The CDR3 sequence is 16 residues long. Germline-derived CDR1 and CDR2 are LGHDT and YNNKEL (reference sequence). V lost 4 bases, J lost 0 bases, and 6 bases stayed unmatched. DNA for the CDR3: TGTGCCAGCAGCCCGGGACAGATATATAGCAATCAGCCCCAGCATTTT. This codes for CASSPGQIYSNQPQHF.

Points on this clone: Different DNA sequences within this sample yield the same CDR3. The chain joins TRBV6-5 to TRBJ1-6, with 7 bases identical to TRBD1. The V gene's germline CDR1 is MNHEY and CDR2 SVGAGI. V lost 6 bases and J lost 7; bases outside the gene matches: 3. The CDR3 totals 13 residues. The CDR3 spells CASRAGGNSPLHF. The CDR3 bases are TGTGCCAGCAGGGCAGGGGGGAATTCACCCCTCCACTTT.

This chain uses TRBV6-5 with TRBJ1-1; D gene uncertain. The V gene lost 8 bases and the J gene lost 5 bases, with 12 bases spanning the gap. Germline lookup yields CDR1 MNHEY and CDR2 SVGAGI. This CDR3 is 12 amino acids long. In DNA, the CDR3 is TGTGCCAGCGGAGGGTTTAAAACTGAAGCTTTCTTT. It translates to CASGGFKTEAFF.

V usage is TRBV6-4 and J usage is TRBJ2-3; 8 bases line up with TRBD1. Per germline, CDR1 MRHNA and CDR2 SNTAGT. The CDR3 is made up of 15 amino acids. V lost 3 bases, J lost 2 bases, and 4 bases stayed unmatched. CDR3 loop: CASSEGTGVTDTQYF. Written as DNA, the CDR3 is TGTGCCAGCAGTGAGGGGACAGGCGTCACAGATACGCAGTATTTT.

DNA for the CDR3: TGCAGCGTTTCCCAGGGAGGGACCGGGGAGCTGTTTTTT. Translating gives CSVSQGGTGELFF. The chain uses TRBV29-1 and TRBJ2-2, with 7 bases aligning to TRBD2. The CDR3 extends over 13 amino acids. J gave up 5 bases and V 5 bases, and 5 bases lay outside the gene matches. CDR1 is SQVTM, CDR2 ANQGSEA, per germline.